The clone carrying this T cell receptor (beta chain) occurred a few times. Antigen specificity is unknown. cDNA molecules carried unique molecular identifiers, and template switching added a universal primer site. TCRdb analysed the 5' RACE reads with MiXCR anew, one entry per CDR3 protein. The sample lists approximately 620,000 distinct CDR3 sequences; 8.5% to 9.5% were seen once. The sample belongs to a study of identical twins. Study outcomes and limitations: The models systematically underestimated how much out-of-frame TCR alpha was shared in monozygotic twins. Memory repertoires lacked the insertion deficit that abundant cord blood beta clonotypes showed.

The CDR3 is 12 amino acids. The V and J ends lost 1 base and 8 bases respectively, with 6 bases between them. Germline CDR1 KGHSH, CDR2 LQKENI. Separately, the same data were catalogued under a study of yellow fever vaccine responses in identical twins. That publication notes: Twins' vaccine T cell response reportedly seemed partly convergent, partly personalized.

The source of this sequence is a woman under 30 in good health. V gene TRBV18 combines with J gene TRBJ2-1; TRBD1 might be the D (5 bases). Sequenced sample: PBMCs. Here the CDR3 reads CASSPQGHEQFF. The CDR3 region has the DNA TGTGCCAGCTCACCACAGGGGCATGAGCAGTTCTTC.